The rows below give T cell receptor beta chains drawn from one sample of a study of shared clonotypes between healthy human individuals. Using immunoSEQ multiplex PCR, the repertoire was profiled, and TCRdb retains in-frame clones only, with some absent. The table records over 1.4 million clones, approximately 97% of them present only once. Sequencing used naive CD4+ T cells sorted from blood. Source of these receptors: a man between 25 and 39 years old in good health. CDR3s include the opening cysteine and the closing phenylalanine or tryptophan. D genes are given only for firm matches. Clone size is not always given. Where it is, it says once, few, many or a class for expanded clones.

TRBD1 | - | TRBJ2-3 | TRBV5-1 | TGCGCCAGCAGTTTGACGGGACAGGGAGGCACAGATACGCAGTATTTT | CASSLTGQGGTDTQYF
TRBD1 | - | TRBJ2-4 | TRBV7-9 | TGTGCCAGCAGTCTAGGGACAGATAAAAACATTCAGTACTTC | CASSLGTDKNIQYF
- | - | TRBJ2-5 | TRBV18 | TGTGCCAGCTCACCTAAGAGAACAGATCAAGAGACCCAGTACTTC | CASSPKRTDQETQYF
- | - | TRBJ1-1 | TRBV18 | TGTGCCAGCTCACCACAGGGACTTAAAGAAGCTTTCTTT | CASSPQGLKEAFF
TRBD2 | - | TRBJ2-7 | TRBV6-1 | TGTGCCAGCAGTGGACTGACTAGCGGGGTCTCCTACGAGCAGTACTTC | CASSGLTSGVSYEQYF
- | - | TRBJ2-7 | TRBV4-1 | TGCGCCAGCAGCCAAGACCTCGGGACCCTTAGGGAGCAGTACTTC | CASSQDLGTLREQYF
TRBD1 | - | TRBJ2-7 | TRBV5-4 | TGTGCCAGCAGCTCGAAACCGGGACAGTATTTCTACGAGCAGTACTTC | CASSSKPGQYFYEQYF
- | - | TRBJ1-2 | TRBV2 | TGTGCCAGCAGTGAAGTTACGGAAATTTTTTATGGCTACACCTTC | CASSEVTEIFYGYTF
- | - | TRBJ2-3 | TRBV27 | TGTGCCAGCAGAGCTACAGCTAGCACAGATACGCAGTATTTT | CASRATASTDTQYF
- | once | TRBJ1-5 | TRBV5-1 | TGCGCCAGCAGCCCCGACATTAGCAATCAGCCCCAGCATTTT | CASSPDISNQPQHF
- | - | TRBJ2-1 | TRBV27 | TGTGCCAGCAGTATACTCTGGGGGGACGAGCAGTTCTTC | CASSILWGDEQFF
TRBD1 | - | TRBJ1-2 | TRBV27 | TGTGCCAGCAGAACCCCCGGGACAGGGCACTATGGCTACACCTTC | CASRTPGTGHYGYTF
- | - | TRBJ2-1 | TRBV11-1 | TGTGCCAGCAGCTTAAGGTCAAGCGATGAGCAGTTCTTC | CASSLRSSDEQFF
- | - | TRBJ1-1 | TRBV5-4 | TGTGCCAGCTCGCATTTGAACACTGAAGCTTTCTTT | CASSHLNTEAFF
- | - | TRBJ2-3 | TRBV11-3 | TGTGCCAGCAGCGTCGACCCCACAGATACGCAGTATTTT | CASSVDPTDTQYF
- | - | TRBJ2-4 | TRBV27 | TGTGCCAGCAGTTTAAGGCCGACGGGGAACTCGGCCAAAAACATTCAGTACTTC | CASSLRPTGNSAKNIQYF
- | - | TRBJ2-5 | TRBV5-1 | TGCGCCAGCAGCTTGGTCAATCCAGAAGAGACCCAGTACTTC | CASSLVNPEETQYF
- | - | TRBJ1-2 | TRBV7-9 | TGTGCCAGCAGCTTAGGGGCAGATGGCTACACCTTC | CASSLGADGYTF
TRBD1 | - | TRBJ2-5 | TRBV7-9 | TGTGCCAGCAGCTTAGGACAGGGGAACCAAGAGACCCAGTACTTC | CASSLGQGNQETQYF
- | - | TRBJ2-1 | TRBV7-7 | TGTGCTAGCAGCTTAGCGTTAGCCCCGATGGATGAGCAGTTCTTC | CASSLALAPMDEQFF
- | once | TRBJ1-1 | TRBV29-1 | TGCAGCGTGCTAAGGCGGATGAACACTGAAGCTTTCTTT | CSVLRRMNTEAFF
- | - | TRBJ2-5 | TRBV7-8 | TGTGCCAGCAGCGACGGGGGACTGGCTCAAGAGACCCAGTACTTC | CASSDGGLAQETQYF
- | - | TRBJ2-7 | TRBV6-1 | TGTGCCAGCAGTGAATATTCAGTTCGCGAGCAGTACTTC | CASSEYSVREQYF
- | few | TRBJ1-1 | TRBV27 | TGTGCCAGCAGGCTTCAGGTGGGGACTGAAGCTTTCTTT | CASRLQVGTEAFF
TRBD2 | - | TRBJ2-7 | TRBV5-4 | TGTGCCAGCAGCCACCAATCTAGCGGGAGACCCTACGAGCAGTACTTC | CASSHQSSGRPYEQYF
- | once | TRBJ2-2 | TRBV5-1 | TGCGCCAGCAGCTTGGGTCATGGATTCACCGGGGAGCTGTTTTTT | CASSLGHGFTGELFF
TRBD2 | - | TRBJ2-3 | TRBV7-3 | TGTGCCAGCAGCTCCGGAGTGACAGCCCCGGGACTAGAAGCAGATACGCAGTATTTT | CASSSGVTAPGLEADTQYF
- | - | TRBJ2-7 | TRBV10-3 | TGTGCCACCAAAGGTGAGCACAACCGCTTCGGCGAGCAGTACTTC | CATKGEHNRFGEQYF
- | once | TRBJ1-5 | TRBV7-9 | TGTGCCAGCAGCTCGGACCTTCTATATCAGCCCCAGCATTTT | CASSSDLLYQPQHF
- | - | TRBJ1-4 | TRBV2 | TGTGCCAGCGGGGAACAGGGACCTGAAAAACTGTTTTTT | CASGEQGPEKLFF
TRBD2 | - | TRBJ2-1 | TRBV5-1 | TGCGCCAGCAGCTTAACCCCCGGGACTACCTCCTACAATGAGCAGTTCTTC | CASSLTPGTTSYNEQFF
- | once | TRBJ1-2 | TRBV29-1 | TGCAGCGTTGAAGCCGGACCTTTTGGCTACACCTTC | CSVEAGPFGYTF
- | - | TRBJ2-3 | TRBV7-6 | TGTGCCAGCAGCTTAGTCTCGGCAGGCCACATCTATTTT | CASSLVSAGHIYF